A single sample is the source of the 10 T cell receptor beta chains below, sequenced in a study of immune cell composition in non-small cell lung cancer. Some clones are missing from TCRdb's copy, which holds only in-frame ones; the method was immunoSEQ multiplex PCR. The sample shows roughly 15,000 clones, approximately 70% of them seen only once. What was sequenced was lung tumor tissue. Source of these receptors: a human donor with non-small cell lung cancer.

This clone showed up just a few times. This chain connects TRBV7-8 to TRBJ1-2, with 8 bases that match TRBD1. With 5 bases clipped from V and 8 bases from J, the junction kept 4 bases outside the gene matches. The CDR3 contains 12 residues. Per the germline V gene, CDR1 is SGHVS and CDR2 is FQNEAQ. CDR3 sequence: CASSPDRAGYTF. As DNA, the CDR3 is TGTGCCAGCAGCCCGGACAGGGCGGGCTACACCTTC.

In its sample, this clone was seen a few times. The CDR3 DNA sequence: TGTGCCAGCAGTTCTAGCGGGAGGCCCAATGAGCAGTTCTTC. Protein product: CASSSSGRPNEQFF. The rearrangement links TRBV27 to TRBJ2-1, with TRBD2 identical over 11 bases. The CDR3 extends over 14 amino acids. Germline V gene data show CDR1 as MNHEY and CDR2 as SMNVEV (reference sequence). V was clipped by 4 bases and J by 6 bases; unmatched bases: 2.

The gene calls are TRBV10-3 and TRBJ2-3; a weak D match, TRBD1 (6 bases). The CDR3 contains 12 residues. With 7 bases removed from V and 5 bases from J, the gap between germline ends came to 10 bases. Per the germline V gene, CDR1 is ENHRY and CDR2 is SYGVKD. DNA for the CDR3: TGTGCCATCATGGGGGCTGGAGATACGCAGTATTTT. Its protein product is CAIMGAGDTQYF.

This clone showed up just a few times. This CDR3 is CASSSTSSGDYEQYF. CDR3 DNA: TGTGCCAGCAGCTCCACTTCTAGCGGGGACTACGAGCAGTACTTC. V usage is TRBV7-9 and J usage is TRBJ2-7; TRBD2 matches at 9 bases. Per germline, CDR1 SEHNR and CDR2 FQNEAQ (reference sequence). CDR3 length equals 15 residues. The ends lost 4 bases at V and 3 bases at J; junction bases unmatched: 7.

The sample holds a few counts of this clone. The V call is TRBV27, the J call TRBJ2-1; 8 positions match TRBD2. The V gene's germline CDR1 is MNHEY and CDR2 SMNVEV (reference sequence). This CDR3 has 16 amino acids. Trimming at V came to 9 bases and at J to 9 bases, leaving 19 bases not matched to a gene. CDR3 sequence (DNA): TGTGCCAGTACACCCCTCCCCGCCACCGCGGGAGGTGAGCAGTTCTTC. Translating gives CASTPLPATAGGEQFF.

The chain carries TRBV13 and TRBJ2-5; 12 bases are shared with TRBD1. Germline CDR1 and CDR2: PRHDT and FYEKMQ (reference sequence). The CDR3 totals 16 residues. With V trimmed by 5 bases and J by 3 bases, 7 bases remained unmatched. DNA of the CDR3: TGTGCCAGCAGCAAATCCGGGACAGGGGGCGAAGAGACCCAGTACTTC. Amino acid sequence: CASSKSGTGGEETQYF.

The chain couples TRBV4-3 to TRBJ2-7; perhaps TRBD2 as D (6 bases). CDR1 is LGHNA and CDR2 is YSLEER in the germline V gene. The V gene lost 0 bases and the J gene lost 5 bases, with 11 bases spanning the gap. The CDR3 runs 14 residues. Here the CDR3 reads CASSQEVGGNEQYF. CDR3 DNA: TGCGCCAGCAGCCAAGAAGTAGGAGGGAACGAGCAGTACTTC.

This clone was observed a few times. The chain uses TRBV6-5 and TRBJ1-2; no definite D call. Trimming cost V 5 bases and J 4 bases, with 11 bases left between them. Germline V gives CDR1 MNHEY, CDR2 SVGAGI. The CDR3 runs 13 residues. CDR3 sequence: CASSPGGGYGYTF. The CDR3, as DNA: TGTGCCAGCAGTCCGGGCGGAGGCTATGGCTACACCTTC.

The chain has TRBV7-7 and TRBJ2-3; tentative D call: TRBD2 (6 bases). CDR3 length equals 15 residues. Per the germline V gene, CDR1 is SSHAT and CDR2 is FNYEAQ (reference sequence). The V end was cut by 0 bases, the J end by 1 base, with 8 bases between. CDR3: CASSLAPGGTDTQYF. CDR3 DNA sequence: TGTGCCAGCAGCTTAGCGCCGGGGGGCACAGATACGCAGTATTTT. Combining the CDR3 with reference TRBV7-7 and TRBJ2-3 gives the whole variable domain GAGVSQSPRYKVTKRGQDVTLRCDPISSHATLYWYQQALGQGPEFLTYFNYEAQPDKSGLPSDRFSAERPEGSISTLTIQRTEQRDSAMYRCASSLAPGGTDTQYFGPGTRLTVL.

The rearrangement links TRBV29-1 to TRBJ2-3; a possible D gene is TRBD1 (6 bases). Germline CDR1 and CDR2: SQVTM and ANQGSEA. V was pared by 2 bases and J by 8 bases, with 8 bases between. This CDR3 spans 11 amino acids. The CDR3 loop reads CSVEWGRTQYF. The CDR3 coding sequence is TGCAGCGTTGAATGGGGGCGTACGCAGTATTTT.